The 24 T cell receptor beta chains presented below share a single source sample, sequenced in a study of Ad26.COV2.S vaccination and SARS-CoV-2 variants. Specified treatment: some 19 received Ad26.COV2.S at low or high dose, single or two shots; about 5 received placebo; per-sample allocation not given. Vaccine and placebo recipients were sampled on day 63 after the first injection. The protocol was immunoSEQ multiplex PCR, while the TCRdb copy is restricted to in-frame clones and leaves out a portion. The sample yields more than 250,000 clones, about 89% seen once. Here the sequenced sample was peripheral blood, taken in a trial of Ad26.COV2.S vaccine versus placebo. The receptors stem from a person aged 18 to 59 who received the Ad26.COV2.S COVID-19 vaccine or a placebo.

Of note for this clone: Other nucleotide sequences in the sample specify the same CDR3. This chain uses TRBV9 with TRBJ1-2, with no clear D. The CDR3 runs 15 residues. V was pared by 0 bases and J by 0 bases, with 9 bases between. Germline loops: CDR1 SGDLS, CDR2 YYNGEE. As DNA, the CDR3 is TGTGCCAGCAGCGTAGCACCGGGCCCTAACTATGGCTACACCTTC. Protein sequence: CASSVAPGPNYGYTF.

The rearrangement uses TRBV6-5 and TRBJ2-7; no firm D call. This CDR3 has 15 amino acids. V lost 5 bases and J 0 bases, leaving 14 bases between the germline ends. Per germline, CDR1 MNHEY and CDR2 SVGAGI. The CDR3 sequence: CASSPIQPSSYEQYF. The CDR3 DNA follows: TGTGCCAGCAGTCCCATCCAGCCTAGCTCCTACGAGCAGTACTTC.

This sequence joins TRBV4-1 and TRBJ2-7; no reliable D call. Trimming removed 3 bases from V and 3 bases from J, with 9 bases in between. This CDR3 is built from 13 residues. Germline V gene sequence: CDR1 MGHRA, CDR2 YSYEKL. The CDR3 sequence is CASSQGIRYEQYF. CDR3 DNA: TGCGCCAGCAGCCAGGGAATCCGCTACGAGCAGTACTTC.

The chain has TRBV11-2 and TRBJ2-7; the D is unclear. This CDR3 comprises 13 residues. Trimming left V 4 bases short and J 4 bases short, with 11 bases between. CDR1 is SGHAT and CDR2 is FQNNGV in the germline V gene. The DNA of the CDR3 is TGTGCCAGCAGCTCGGGCCCCCAATACGAGCAGTACTTC. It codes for CASSSGPQYEQYF.

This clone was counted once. The CDR3: CASSLAGTGHTEAFF. The CDR3 coding sequence is TGTGCCAGCAGCTTAGCGGGGACAGGCCACACTGAAGCTTTCTTT. This chain links TRBV11-2 with TRBJ1-1, with 8 bases aligning to TRBD1. V lost 1 base, J lost 3 bases, and 4 bases stayed unmatched. This CDR3 has 15 amino acids. Germline V gene sequence: CDR1 SGHAT, CDR2 FQNNGV. Variable domain in full (rest from reference TRBV11-2 and TRBJ1-1): EAGVAQSPRYKIIEKRQSVAFWCNPISGHATLYWYQQILGQGPKLLIQFQNNGVVDDSQLPKDRFSAERLKGVDSTLKIQPAKLEDSAVYLCASSLAGTGHTEAFFGQGTRLTVV.

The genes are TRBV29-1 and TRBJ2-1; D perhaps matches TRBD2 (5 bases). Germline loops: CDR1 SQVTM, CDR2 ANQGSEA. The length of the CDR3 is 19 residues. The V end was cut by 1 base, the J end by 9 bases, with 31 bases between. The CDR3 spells CSVEVLRATSLPRYGEQFF. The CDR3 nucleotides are TGCAGCGTTGAAGTTTTGAGGGCTACTTCGCTACCCCGCTACGGTGAGCAGTTCTTC.

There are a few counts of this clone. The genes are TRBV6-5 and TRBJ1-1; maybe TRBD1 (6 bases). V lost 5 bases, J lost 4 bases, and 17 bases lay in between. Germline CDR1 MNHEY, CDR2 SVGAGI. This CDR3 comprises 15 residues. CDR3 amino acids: CASSTQTGRLTEAFF. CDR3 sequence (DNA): TGTGCCAGCAGTACCCAGACAGGAAGACTCACTGAAGCTTTCTTT.

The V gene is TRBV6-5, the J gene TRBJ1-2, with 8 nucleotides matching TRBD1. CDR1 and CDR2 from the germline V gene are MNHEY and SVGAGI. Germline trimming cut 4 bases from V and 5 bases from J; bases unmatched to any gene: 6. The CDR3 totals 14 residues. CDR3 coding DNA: TGTGCCAGCAGTTTCCGGGACAGGCGTTATGGCTACACCTTC. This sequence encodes CASSFRDRRYGYTF.

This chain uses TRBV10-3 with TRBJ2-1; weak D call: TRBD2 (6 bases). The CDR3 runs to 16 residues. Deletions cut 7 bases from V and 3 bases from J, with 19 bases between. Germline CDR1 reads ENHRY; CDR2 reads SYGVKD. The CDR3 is CAIMNTGTASYNEQFF. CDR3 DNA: TGTGCCATCATGAATACCGGGACTGCCAGCTACAATGAGCAGTTCTTC.

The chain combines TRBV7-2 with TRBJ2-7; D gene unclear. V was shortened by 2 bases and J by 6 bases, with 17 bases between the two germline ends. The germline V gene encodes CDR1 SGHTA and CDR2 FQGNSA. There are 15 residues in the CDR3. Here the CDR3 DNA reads TGTGCCAGCAGCTTAAATAGCCCTCCCATGGCCGAGCAGTACTTC. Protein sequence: CASSLNSPPMAEQYF.

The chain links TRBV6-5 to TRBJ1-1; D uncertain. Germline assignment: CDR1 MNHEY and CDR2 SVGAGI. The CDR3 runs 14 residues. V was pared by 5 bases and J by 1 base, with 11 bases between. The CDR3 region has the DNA TGTGCCAGCAGTAAATCCGGGCGGAACACTGAAGCTTTCTTT. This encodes CASSKSGRNTEAFF.

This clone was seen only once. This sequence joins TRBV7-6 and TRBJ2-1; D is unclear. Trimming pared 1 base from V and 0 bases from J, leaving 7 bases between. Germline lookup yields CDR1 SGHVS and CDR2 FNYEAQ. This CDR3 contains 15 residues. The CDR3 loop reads CASSLVGSSYNEQFF. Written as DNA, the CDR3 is TGTGCCAGCAGCTTAGTCGGAAGCTCCTACAATGAGCAGTTCTTC.

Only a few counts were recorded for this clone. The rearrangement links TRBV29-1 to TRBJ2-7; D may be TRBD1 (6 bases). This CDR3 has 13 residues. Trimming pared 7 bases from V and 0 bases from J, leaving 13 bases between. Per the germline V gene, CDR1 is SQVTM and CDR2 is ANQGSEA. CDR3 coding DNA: TGCAGCGCCCGGACAGTGAGCTCCTACGAGCAGTACTTC. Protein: CSARTVSSYEQYF.

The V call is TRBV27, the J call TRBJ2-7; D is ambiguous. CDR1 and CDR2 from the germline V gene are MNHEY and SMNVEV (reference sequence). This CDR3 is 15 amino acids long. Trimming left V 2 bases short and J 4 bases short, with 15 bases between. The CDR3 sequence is CASSLVGVLVYEQYF. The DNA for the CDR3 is TGTGCCAGCAGTTTAGTTGGGGTACTCGTGTACGAGCAGTACTTC.

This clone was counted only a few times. CDR3 amino acids: CASSIVDPGQPQHF. For the CDR3, the DNA is TGTGCCAGTAGTATAGTTGACCCGGGTCAGCCCCAGCATTTT. J is TRBJ1-5 and V is TRBV19; no firm D call. V lost 1 base and J 6 bases, leaving 10 bases between the germline ends. This CDR3 spans 14 amino acids. CDR1 and CDR2 from the germline V gene are LNHDA and SQIVND (reference sequence).

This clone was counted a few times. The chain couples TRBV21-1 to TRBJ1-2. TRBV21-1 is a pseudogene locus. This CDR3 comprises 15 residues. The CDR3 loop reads CASSDPRGGIAGYTF. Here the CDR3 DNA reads TGTGCCAGCAGCGACCCCCGGGGGGGGATCGCGGGCTACACCTTC.

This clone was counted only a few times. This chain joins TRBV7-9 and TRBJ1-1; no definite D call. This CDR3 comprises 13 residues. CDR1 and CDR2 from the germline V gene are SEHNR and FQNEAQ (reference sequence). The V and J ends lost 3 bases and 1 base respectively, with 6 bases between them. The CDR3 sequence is CASSFGRNTEAFF. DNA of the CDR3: TGTGCCAGCAGCTTCGGCAGGAACACTGAAGCTTTCTTT.

CDR3: CASSDARGRNGYTF. CDR3 DNA sequence: TGTGCCAGCAGTGATGCCAGGGGAAGGAATGGCTACACCTTC. This sequence joins TRBV6-1 and TRBJ1-2; possibly TRBD1 for D (6 bases). Between the trimmed V and J ends, which lost 3 bases and 6 bases, there was a span of 14 bases. CDR3 length: 14 amino acids. Looked up from germline, CDR1 is MNHNS and CDR2 is SASEGT.

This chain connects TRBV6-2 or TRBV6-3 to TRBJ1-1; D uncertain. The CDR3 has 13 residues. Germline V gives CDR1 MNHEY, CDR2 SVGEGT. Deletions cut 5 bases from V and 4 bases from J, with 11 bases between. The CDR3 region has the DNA TGTGCCAGCAGTCGAATTCGGGGCACTGAAGCTTTCTTT. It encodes CASSRIRGTEAFF.

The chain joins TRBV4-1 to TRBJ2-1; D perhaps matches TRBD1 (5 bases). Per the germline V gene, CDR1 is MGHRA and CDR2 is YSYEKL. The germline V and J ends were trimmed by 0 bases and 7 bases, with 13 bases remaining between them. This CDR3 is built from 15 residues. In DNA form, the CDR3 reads TGCGCCAGCAGCCAAGAAGGTCTCAGGGCTAATGAGCAGTTCTTC. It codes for CASSQEGLRANEQFF.

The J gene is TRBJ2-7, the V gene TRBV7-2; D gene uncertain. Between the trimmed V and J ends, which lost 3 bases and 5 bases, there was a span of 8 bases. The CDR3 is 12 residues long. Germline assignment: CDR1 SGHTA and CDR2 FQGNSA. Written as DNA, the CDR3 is TGTGCCAGCAGCTTCCGATGGGACGAGCAGTACTTC. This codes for CASSFRWDEQYF.

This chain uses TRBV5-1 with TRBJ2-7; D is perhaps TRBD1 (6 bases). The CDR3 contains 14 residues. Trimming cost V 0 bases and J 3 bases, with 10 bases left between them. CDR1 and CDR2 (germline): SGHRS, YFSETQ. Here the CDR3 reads CASSLAGQNYEQYF. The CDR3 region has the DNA TGCGCCAGCAGCTTGGCAGGACAGAACTACGAGCAGTACTTC.

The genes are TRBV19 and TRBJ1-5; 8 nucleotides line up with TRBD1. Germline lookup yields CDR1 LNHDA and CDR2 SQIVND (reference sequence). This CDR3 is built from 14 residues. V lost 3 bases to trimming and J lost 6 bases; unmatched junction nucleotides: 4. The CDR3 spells CASSIDRGGQPQHF. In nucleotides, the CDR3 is TGTGCCAGTAGTATTGACAGGGGAGGTCAGCCCCAGCATTTT.

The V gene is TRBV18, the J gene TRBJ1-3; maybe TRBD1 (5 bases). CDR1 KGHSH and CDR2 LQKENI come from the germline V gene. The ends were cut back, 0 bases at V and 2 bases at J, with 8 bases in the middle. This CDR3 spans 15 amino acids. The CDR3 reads CASSPPDSPGNTIYF. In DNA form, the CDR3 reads TGTGCCAGCTCACCACCAGACAGCCCTGGAAACACCATATATTTT.